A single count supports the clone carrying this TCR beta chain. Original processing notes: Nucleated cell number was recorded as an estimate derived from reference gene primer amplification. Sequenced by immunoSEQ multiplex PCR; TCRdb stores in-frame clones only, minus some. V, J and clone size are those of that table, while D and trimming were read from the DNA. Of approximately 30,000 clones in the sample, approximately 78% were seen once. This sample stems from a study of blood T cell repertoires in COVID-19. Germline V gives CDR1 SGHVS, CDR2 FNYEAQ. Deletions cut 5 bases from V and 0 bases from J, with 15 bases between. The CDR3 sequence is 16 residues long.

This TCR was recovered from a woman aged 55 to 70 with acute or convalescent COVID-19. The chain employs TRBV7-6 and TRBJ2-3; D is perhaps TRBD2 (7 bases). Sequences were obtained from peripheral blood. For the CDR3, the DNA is TGTGCCAGCAGCCCTCTGGGAGGGGGGAGCACAGATACGCAGTATTTT. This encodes CASSPLGGGSTDTQYF. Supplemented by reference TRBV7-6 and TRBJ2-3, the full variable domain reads GAGVSQSPRYKVTKRGQDVALRCDPISGHVSLYWYRQALGQGPEFLTYFNYEAQQDKSGLPNDRFSAERPEGSISTLTIQRTEQRDSAMYRCASSPLGGGSTDTQYFGPGTRLTVL.